This T cell receptor beta chain is from a study of blood T cell repertoires in COVID-19. TCRdb's table, derived via immunoSEQ multiplex PCR, lists solely in-frame clones and lacks some. The table shows about 140,000 clones, with roughly 79% occurring only once. The length of the CDR3 is 12 residues. Germline V gene sequence: CDR1 MNHEY, CDR2 SMNVEV (reference sequence). V was clipped by 6 bases and J by 4 bases; unmatched bases: 1. Each participant's cohort was designated according to participant-reported clinical history. In Cohort 3, a recovered donor had either two negative PCRs, clearance, or symptom resolution.

This chain links TRBV27 with TRBJ2-3; 7 bases line up with TRBD2. This sequence originates from a woman in her 50s who had recovered from COVID-19. Sample: PBMCs or T cells enriched from blood (not recorded which). The CDR3, as DNA: TGTGCCAGCAGGGGGGGGGCAGATACGCAGTATTTT. Translated: CASRGGADTQYF.